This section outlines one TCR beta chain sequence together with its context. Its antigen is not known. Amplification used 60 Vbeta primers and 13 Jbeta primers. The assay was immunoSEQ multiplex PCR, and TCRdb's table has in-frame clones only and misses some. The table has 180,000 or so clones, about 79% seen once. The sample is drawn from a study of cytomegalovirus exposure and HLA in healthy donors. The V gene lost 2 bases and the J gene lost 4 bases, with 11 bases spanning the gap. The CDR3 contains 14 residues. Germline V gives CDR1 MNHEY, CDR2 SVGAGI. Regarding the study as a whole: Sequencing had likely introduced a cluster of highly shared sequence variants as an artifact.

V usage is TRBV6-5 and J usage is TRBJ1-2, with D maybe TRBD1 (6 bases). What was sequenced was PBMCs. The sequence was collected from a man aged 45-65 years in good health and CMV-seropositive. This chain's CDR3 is CASSYGQMAYGYTF. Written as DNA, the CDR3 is TGTGCCAGCAGTTACGGACAGATGGCCTATGGCTACACCTTC.